A single sample is the source of the 7 T cell receptor beta chains below, sequenced in a study of molecular identifiers for immune sequencing clone quantification. TCRdb processed the PCR reads anew with MiXCR; each CDR3 protein has one entry. The repertoire holds more than 550,000 distinct CDR3 sequences, with over 25% as singletons. Sequencing was done on a sample of naive CD8+ T cells from blood, with Jurkat cell RNA spiked in. The sample's subset: FACS-sorted CD8+CD4-CCR7+CD45RA+ naive T cells. Source of these receptors: a human donor in good health. Some libraries in this study had Jurkat cell RNA spiked in.

This clonotype was counted ten times or more. V gene TRBV7-2 combines with J gene TRBJ1-1; D gene uncertain. V was trimmed by 4 bases and J by 1 base, leaving 16 bases between them. This CDR3 spans 16 amino acids. Germline lookup yields CDR1 SGHTA and CDR2 FQGNSA. CDR3 coding DNA: TGTGCCAGCAGCTCTATACTAGACTGGGGGAACACTGAAGCTTTCTTT. Its protein is CASSSILDWGNTEAFF.

This clonotype was recorded at least ten times. The chain carries TRBV28 and TRBJ2-3; 7 nucleotides match TRBD2. The junction had 8 bases not matched to a gene; V was cut back by 3 bases and J by 2 bases. From germline, CDR1 is MDHEN and CDR2 SYDVKM. The CDR3 totals 16 residues. CDR3 amino acids: CASSFRGVIDTDTQYF. The CDR3 DNA reads TGTGCCAGCAGTTTTCGGGGGGTGATCGACACAGATACGCAGTATTTT.

The V and J genes are TRBV5-6 and TRBJ1-1; D remains unclear. This CDR3 is built from 13 residues. Looked up from germline, CDR1 is SGHDT and CDR2 is YYEEEE. Trimming stripped 0 bases from V and 5 bases from J, with 8 bases between. CDR3: CASSLARTTEAFF. The CDR3 region has the DNA TGTGCCAGCAGCTTGGCCAGAACAACTGAAGCTTTCTTT.

In the case of this clonotype: This is likely a read error, given that the CDR3 carries no conserved phenylalanine or tryptophan at its end. The rearrangement joins TRBV6-5 to TRBJ2-5, with D tentatively TRBD1 or TRBD2 (6 bases each). Germline CDR1 reads MNHEY; CDR2 reads SVGAGI. Trimming left V 0 bases short and J 5 bases short, with 13 bases between. The CDR3 has 15 residues. The CDR3 nucleotides are TGTGCCAGCAGTTACTCGGTCGGGGGCCAGGAGACCCAGTACTCC. It specifies CASSYSVGGQETQYS.

This clonotype was seen a handful of times. This chain connects TRBV29-1 to TRBJ2-1; TRBD2 might be the D (6 bases). Germline V gives CDR1 SQVTM, CDR2 ANQGSEA. Trimming left V 3 bases short and J 0 bases short, with 12 bases between. The CDR3 extends over 15 amino acids. The CDR3: CSVEGGPHSYNEQFF. The CDR3 DNA is TGCAGCGTTGAGGGGGGACCTCACTCCTACAATGAGCAGTTCTTC.

Turning to this clonotype: One end of the junction is discordant with germline, which a read error may explain. The gene calls are TRBV20-1 and TRBJ2-5; a weak D match, TRBD2 (5 bases). CDR1 DFQATT and CDR2 SNEGSKA come from the germline V gene (reference sequence). The CDR3 runs 14 residues. The CDR3 region is CSAREGAVGEIQYF. DNA for the CDR3: TGCAGTGCTAGAGAGGGCGCCGTGGGAGAGATCCAGTACTTC.

V usage is TRBV12-3 or TRBV12-4 and J usage is TRBJ2-7; 7 nucleotides line up with TRBD1. V lost 5 bases to trimming and J lost 2 bases; unmatched junction nucleotides: 6. The CDR3 is made up of 14 amino acids. In DNA form, the CDR3 reads TGTGCCAGCAGTGAGACAGGGCCCACCTACGAGCAGTACTTC. Translated: CASSETGPTYEQYF.